The 25 T cell receptor beta chains below were found in one sample sequenced in a study of CD8 T cells in Susac syndrome. Random hexamers served to reverse transcribe roughly 0.45 to 1 ug RNA. In TCRdb, the immunoSEQ multiplex PCR reads were re-called with MiXCR into one record per CDR3 protein. The table includes approximately 170,000 distinct CDR3 sequences, 94% detected once. Sequenced sample: CD4+ T cells from PBMCs. The receptors shown here come from a human donor with multiple sclerosis.

V is TRBV3-1 and J is TRBJ2-1; D is possibly TRBD2 (6 bases). Germline CDR1 reads LGHDT; CDR2 reads YNNKEL (reference sequence). The CDR3 length is 16 residues. Trimming removed 0 bases from V and 5 bases from J, with 14 bases in between. The CDR3 loop is CASSQEWMRDHNEQFF. DNA of the CDR3: TGTGCCAGCAGCCAAGAATGGATGCGGGACCACAATGAGCAGTTCTTC.

V and J are TRBV5-1 and TRBJ2-3; D gene uncertain. Trimming shortened V by 2 bases and J by 4 bases, and 11 bases separated the two germline ends. CDR1 is SGHRS, CDR2 YFSETQ, per germline. The CDR3 sequence is 14 residues long. CDR3 protein: CASSFAGRADTQYF. CDR3 nucleotides: TGCGCCAGCAGCTTTGCCGGACGGGCAGATACGCAGTATTTT.

The genes are TRBV5-1 and TRBJ2-3; 8 bases are shared with TRBD2. The CDR3 is 13 amino acids. The V gene's germline CDR1 is SGHRS and CDR2 YFSETQ. The trim removed 2 bases at V and 8 bases at J, leaving 4 bases unmatched. The CDR3 nucleotides are TGCGCCAGCAGCTTATCGGGACTAGGTACGCAGTATTTT. Translated, it gives CASSLSGLGTQYF.

The rearrangement joins TRBV29-1 to TRBJ1-1; tentative D call: TRBD1 (6 bases). V lost 7 bases and J lost 5, with 17 bases in between. The CDR3 runs to 13 residues. Germline V gives CDR1 SQVTM, CDR2 ANQGSEA. The CDR3 loop reads CSGEQGQATEAFF. The CDR3 bases are TGCAGCGGCGAACAGGGTCAGGCTACTGAAGCTTTCTTT. The entire variable domain, with the rest obtained from reference TRBV29-1 and TRBJ1-1, is as follows: SAVISQKPSRDICQRGTSLTIQCQVDSQVTMMFWYRQQPGQSLTLIATANQGSEATYESGFVIDKFPISRPNLTFSTLTVSNMSPEDSSIYLCSGEQGQATEAFFGQGTRLTVV.

This clonotype was counted between two and nine times. The chain is built from TRBV7-2 and TRBJ2-3; D not certain. CDR3 length: 15 residues. V was pared by 2 bases and J by 0 bases, with 9 bases between. Germline CDR1 is SGHTA and CDR2 is FQGNSA. The CDR3 region is CASSLSGPSTDTQYF. CDR3 sequence (DNA): TGTGCCAGCAGCTTAAGTGGGCCCAGCACAGATACGCAGTATTTT.

This rearrangement joins TRBV12-3 or TRBV12-4 to TRBJ1-1; D is ambiguous. The length of the CDR3 is 11 residues. The V end was cut by 5 bases, the J end by 8 bases, with 9 bases between. The CDR3 loop reads CASSTGPEAFF. CDR3 coding DNA: TGTGCCAGCAGTACCGGGCCCGAAGCTTTCTTT.

The gene calls are TRBV2 and TRBJ2-2; a possible D gene is TRBD2 (5 bases). CDR1 is SNHLY and CDR2 is FYNNEI in the germline V gene. Trimming left V 6 bases short and J 7 bases short, with 6 bases between. The length of the CDR3 is 11 residues. The CDR3 region is CASRRVGELFF. CDR3 sequence (DNA): TGTGCCAGCAGGAGGGTCGGGGAGCTGTTTTTT.

The chain joins TRBV6-5 to TRBJ2-3; D is perhaps TRBD2 (6 bases). Trimming removed 2 bases from V and 2 bases from J, with 11 bases in between. Germline V gene sequence: CDR1 MNHEY, CDR2 SVGAGI. The CDR3 is 15 amino acids. The CDR3 coding sequence is TGTGCCAGCAGTTACCGGGGGAGAGCCACAGATACGCAGTATTTT. Protein sequence: CASSYRGRATDTQYF.

CDR3 amino acids: CASSLTKNTGELFF. Here the CDR3 DNA reads TGTGCCAGCAGTCTAACAAAAAACACCGGGGAGCTGTTTTTT. V gene TRBV7-2 combines with J gene TRBJ2-2; D call uncertain. The CDR3 covers 14 residues. V was pared by 6 bases and J by 2 bases, with 10 bases between. Germline CDR1 SGHTA, CDR2 FQGNSA.

This chain links TRBV27 with TRBJ1-5, with 7 bases that match TRBD1. The CDR3 sequence is 14 residues long. The V gene's germline CDR1 is MNHEY and CDR2 SMNVEV (reference sequence). J gave up 2 bases and V 5 bases, and 3 bases lay outside the gene matches. CDR3 in DNA: TGTGCCAGCAGTGGCGACAGGGGCAATCAGCCCCAGCATTTT. Its protein product is CASSGDRGNQPQHF.

This clonotype was found once. The chain uses TRBV9 and TRBJ2-7; D perhaps matches TRBD2 (6 bases). Trimming removed 0 bases from V and 3 bases from J, with 16 bases in between. Germline CDR1 is SGDLS and CDR2 is YYNGEE. The CDR3 has 16 amino acids. The CDR3 sequence: CASSVGPQEGLYEQYF. The CDR3 nucleotides read TGTGCCAGCAGCGTAGGGCCCCAGGAGGGCCTCTACGAGCAGTACTTC.

The chain links TRBV11-2 to TRBJ2-1; TRBD2 matches 10 bases. After removal of 0 bases from V and 2 bases from J, the junction contained 4 bases not matched to a gene. The CDR3 runs to 17 residues. In germline, CDR1 is SGHAT, CDR2 FQNNGV. CDR3 coding DNA: TGTGCCAGCAGCTTAGAGGCGGGGACTAGCGCCTACAATGAGCAGTTCTTC. Translating it yields CASSLEAGTSAYNEQFF.

The V gene is TRBV28, the J gene TRBJ1-1; D is uncertain. The germline V gene encodes CDR1 MDHEN and CDR2 SYDVKM. This CDR3 has 12 amino acids. The V gene lost 7 bases and the J gene lost 1 base, with 7 bases spanning the gap. Here the CDR3 DNA reads TGTGCCAGCACCTCTGCGAACACTGAAGCTTTCTTT. Translating gives CASTSANTEAFF.

This clonotype was seen just once. The chain combines TRBV28 with TRBJ1-1; TRBD1 aligns across 8 bases. The germline gives CDR1 MDHEN, CDR2 SYDVKM. Trimming took 7 bases from V and 1 from J; bases not matched to a gene: 8. The CDR3 extends over 15 amino acids. CDR3 nucleotide sequence: TGTGCCAGCACCGTGGGGGGGACAGGGAACACTGAAGCTTTCTTT. Translated: CASTVGGTGNTEAFF. The entire variable domain, with the rest obtained from reference TRBV28 and TRBJ1-1, is as follows: DVKVTQSSRYLVKRTGEKVFLECVQDMDHENMFWYRQDPGLGLRLIYFSYDVKMKEKGDIPEGYSVSREKKERFSLILESASTNQTSMYLCASTVGGTGNTEAFFGQGTRLTVV.

The V call is TRBV29-1, the J call TRBJ1-1; D call uncertain. CDR1 is SQVTM, CDR2 ANQGSEA, per germline. There are 15 residues in the CDR3. V lost 0 bases, J lost 0 bases, and 11 bases lay in between. The CDR3 sequence is CSVEDGRRLNTEAFF. The CDR3 DNA follows: TGCAGCGTTGAAGACGGGAGGAGGCTGAACACTGAAGCTTTCTTT.

The chain uses TRBV12-3 or TRBV12-4 and TRBJ2-1; TRBD2 aligns across 13 bases. This CDR3 is 12 amino acids long. The junction had 1 base not matched to a gene; V was cut back by 8 bases and J by 9 bases. This chain's CDR3 is CASRTSGSEQFF. DNA for the CDR3: TGTGCCAGCCGGACTAGCGGGAGTGAGCAGTTCTTC.

The rearrangement links TRBV12-3 or TRBV12-4 to TRBJ1-1; 7 bases match TRBD1. V shed 3 bases and J 4 bases; nucleotides not matched to a gene: 8. The CDR3 extends over 15 amino acids. The CDR3 sequence: CASSFATGYGTEAFF. The CDR3 bases are TGTGCCAGCAGTTTCGCGACAGGGTACGGCACTGAAGCTTTCTTT.

The chain couples TRBV3-1 to TRBJ1-1; D is unresolved. V was trimmed by 2 bases and J by 6 bases, leaving 7 bases between them. In germline, CDR1 is LGHDT, CDR2 YNNKEL (reference sequence). This CDR3 region has 12 residues. The CDR3 is CASSQSLSEAFF. For the CDR3, the DNA is TGTGCCAGCAGCCAAAGTCTCTCTGAAGCTTTCTTT.

The chain has TRBV6-6 and TRBJ2-7; TRBD1 matches 9 bases. In germline, CDR1 is MNHNY, CDR2 SVGAGI (reference sequence). V trimming: 9 bases; J trimming: 5 bases; junction bases outside the gene matches: 11. CDR3 size: 14 residues. This CDR3 is CASVPGQGVNEQYF. CDR3 DNA: TGTGCCAGTGTTCCGGGACAGGGCGTCAACGAGCAGTACTTC.

The rearrangement links TRBV20-1 to TRBJ1-2; a weak D match, TRBD1 (6 bases). V was clipped by 6 bases and J by 8 bases, with 25 bases between them. The CDR3 has 15 residues. Germline-derived CDR1 and CDR2 are DFQATT and SNEGSKA (reference sequence). For the CDR3, the DNA is TGCAGTGCCCCTGAATGGGGGGGCGGTTCGGGAGGCTACACCTTC. Amino acids: CSAPEWGGGSGGYTF.

V is TRBV6-5 and J is TRBJ1-1; 7 bases fit TRBD1. Germline assignment: CDR1 MNHEY and CDR2 SVGAGI. Germline trimming cut 6 bases from V and 4 bases from J; bases unmatched to any gene: 11. The CDR3 is 15 amino acids. In DNA, the CDR3 is TGTGCCAGCAGCCTTGAACAGGGGCGGATCACTGAAGCTTTCTTT. As protein: CASSLEQGRITEAFF.

This rearrangement joins TRBV20-1 to TRBJ2-1, with a tentative D call TRBD2 (6 bases). The V and J ends lost 5 bases and 0 bases respectively, with 17 bases between them. Germline V lookup: CDR1 DFQATT, CDR2 SNEGSKA (reference sequence). The length of the CDR3 is 16 residues. CDR3 sequence (DNA): TGCAGTGCTCACGCCTCTGGGGGGAGCTCCTACAATGAGCAGTTCTTC. This sequence encodes CSAHASGGSSYNEQFF.

Here the CDR3 reads CASSLKRTGGYEQYF. The CDR3, as DNA: TGTGCCAGCAGCCTAAAAAGGACAGGCGGTTACGAGCAGTACTTC. The chain combines TRBV5-4 with TRBJ2-7, with 7 bases lining up with TRBD1. The CDR3 length is 15 residues. Germline CDR1 reads SGHNT; CDR2 reads YYREEE (reference sequence). Trimming took 4 bases from V and 4 from J; bases not matched to a gene: 11.

J is TRBJ1-4 and V is TRBV29-1; 7 bases agree with TRBD1. The V segment lost 4 bases and the J segment 5 bases; nucleotides outside the gene matches: 4. The CDR3 length is 13 residues. CDR1 SQVTM and CDR2 ANQGSEA come from the germline V gene. The CDR3 coding sequence is TGCAGCGTTGGAGAGACAGGGAATGAAAAACTGTTTTTT. The encoded protein is CSVGETGNEKLFF.

The chain combines TRBV12-3 or TRBV12-4 with TRBJ2-1, with a tentative D call TRBD2 (5 bases). V was pared by 5 bases and J by 10 bases, with 18 bases between. There are 14 residues in the CDR3. CDR3 amino acids: CASSPTYQRGEQFF. CDR3 sequence (DNA): TGTGCCAGCAGTCCAACCTACCAGCGCGGGGAGCAGTTCTTC.